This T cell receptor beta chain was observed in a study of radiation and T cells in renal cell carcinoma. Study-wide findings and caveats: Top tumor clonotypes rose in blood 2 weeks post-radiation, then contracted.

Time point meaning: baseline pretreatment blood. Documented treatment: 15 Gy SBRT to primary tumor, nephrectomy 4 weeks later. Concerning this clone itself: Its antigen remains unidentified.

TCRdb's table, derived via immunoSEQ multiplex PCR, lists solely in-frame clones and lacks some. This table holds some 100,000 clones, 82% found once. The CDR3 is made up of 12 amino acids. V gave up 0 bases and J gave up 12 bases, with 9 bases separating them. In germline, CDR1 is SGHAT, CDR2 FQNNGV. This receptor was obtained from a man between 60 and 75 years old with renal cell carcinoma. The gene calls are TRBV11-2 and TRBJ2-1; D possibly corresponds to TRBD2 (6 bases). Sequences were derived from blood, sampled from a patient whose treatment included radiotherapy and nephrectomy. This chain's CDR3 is CASSLDRTTQFF. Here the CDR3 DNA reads TGTGCCAGCAGCTTAGATAGGACTACGCAGTTCTTC.